The 7 T cell receptor beta chains given below trace back to one sample, sequenced in a study of cytomegalovirus exposure and HLA in healthy donors. Both 60 Vbeta primers and 13 Jbeta primers went into the PCR. TCRdb's copy holds only in-frame clones and misses some; the assay was immunoSEQ multiplex PCR. The sample consists of over 80,000 clones, over 65% of them appearing once. Sequenced input: PBMCs. These receptors all stem from a woman younger than 35 in good health and CMV-seropositive.

The chain links TRBV7-9 to TRBJ2-1; D gene uncertain. Trimming cost V 0 bases and J 4 bases, with 4 bases left between them. Germline V lookup: CDR1 SEHNR, CDR2 FQNEAQ (reference sequence). The CDR3 spans 13 residues. CDR3 in amino acids: CASSLAQYNEQFF. CDR3 coding DNA: TGTGCCAGCAGCTTAGCCCAATACAATGAGCAGTTCTTC.

V usage is TRBV4-2 and J usage is TRBJ1-1, with a possible D match to TRBD1 (6 bases). CDR3 size: 16 residues. Germline V gene lookup returns CDR1 LGHNA and CDR2 YNFKEQ. V was clipped by 0 bases and J by 2 bases, with 13 bases between them. CDR3 region: CASSQDARGLNTEAFF. The CDR3 DNA sequence: TGTGCCAGCAGCCAAGATGCCAGGGGTCTAAACACTGAAGCTTTCTTT.

The sample holds a few counts of this clone. This chain joins TRBV28 and TRBJ2-7; D uncertain. Trimming cost V 6 bases and J 2 bases, with 5 bases left between them. The CDR3 runs 11 residues. Germline V CDR1 and CDR2: MDHEN, SYDVKM. The CDR3 here is CASSPAYEQYF. The CDR3, as DNA: TGTGCCAGCAGCCCCGCCTACGAGCAGTACTTC.

In this sample, this clone turned up a few times. This chain links TRBV18 with TRBJ1-3; the match to TRBD1 covers 9 bases. The V gene's germline CDR1 is KGHSH and CDR2 LQKENI. There are 15 residues in the CDR3. V lost 6 bases, J lost 1 base, and 4 bases stayed unmatched. This CDR3 reads CASSQGQGSGNTIYF. The CDR3 nucleotides are TGTGCCAGCTCGCAGGGACAGGGTTCTGGAAACACCATATATTTT. Full variable domain (rest looked up from reference TRBV18 and TRBJ1-3): NAGVMQNPRHLVRRRGQEARLRCSPMKGHSHVYWYRQLPEEGLKFMVYLQKENIIDESGMPKERFSAEFPKEGPSILRIQQVVRGDSAAYFCASSQGQGSGNTIYFGEGSWLTVV.

The chain carries TRBV9 and TRBJ2-7; 7 nucleotides agree with TRBD1. Per the germline V gene, CDR1 is SGDLS and CDR2 is YYNGEE. The CDR3 has 14 amino acids. Losses at the gene ends were 4 bases for V and 0 bases for J; bases not matched to a gene: 4. CDR3 region: CASSPPGGSYEQYF. CDR3 bases: TGTGCCAGCAGCCCTCCAGGGGGCTCCTACGAGCAGTACTTC.

V is TRBV5-1 and J is TRBJ2-2; D is undetermined. Trimming took off 6 bases at V and 1 base at J, with 16 bases between the two ends. The germline V gene encodes CDR1 SGHRS and CDR2 YFSETQ. The CDR3 spans 16 residues. The CDR3 nucleotides read TGCGCCAGCAAGGTCGGAGAATTGGGGAACACCGGGGAGCTGTTTTTT. Encoded protein: CASKVGELGNTGELFF.

The CDR3: CAIRRLDRNTEAFF. The CDR3 DNA follows: TGTGCCATCAGGAGACTGGACAGGAACACTGAAGCTTTCTTT. This chain uses TRBV10-3 with TRBJ1-1, with a possible D match to TRBD1 (6 bases). Trimming removed 6 bases from V and 1 base from J, with 12 bases in between. This CDR3 contains 14 residues. Germline loops: CDR1 ENHRY, CDR2 SYGVKD.